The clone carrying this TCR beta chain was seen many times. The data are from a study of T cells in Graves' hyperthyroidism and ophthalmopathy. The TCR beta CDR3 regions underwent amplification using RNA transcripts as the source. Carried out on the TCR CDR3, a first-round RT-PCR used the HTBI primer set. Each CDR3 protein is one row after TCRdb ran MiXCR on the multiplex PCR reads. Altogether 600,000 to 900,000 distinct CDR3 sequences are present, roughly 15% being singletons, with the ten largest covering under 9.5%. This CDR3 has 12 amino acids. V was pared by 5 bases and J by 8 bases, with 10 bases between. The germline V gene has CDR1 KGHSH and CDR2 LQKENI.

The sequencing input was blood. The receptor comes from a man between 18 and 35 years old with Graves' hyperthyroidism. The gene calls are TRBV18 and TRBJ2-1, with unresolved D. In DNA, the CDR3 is TGTGCCAGCTCAACGGAGTTTTATGAGCAGTTCTTC. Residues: CASSTEFYEQFF.